Each of the 12 T cell receptor beta chains below was sequenced from the same sample in a study of T cells in Graves' hyperthyroidism and ophthalmopathy. The investigators amplified TCR beta CDR3 regions from RNA transcripts. TCR CDR3 regions were first amplified by RT-PCR with HTBI primers. TCRdb re-called the multiplex PCR reads through MiXCR, storing one row per CDR3 protein. The sample contains a few hundred thousand distinct CDR3 sequences, about 13% of which appear only once. The sequencing sample was made of blood. Receptors originate from a man younger than 45 with Graves' hyperthyroidism that later progressed to Graves' ophthalmopathy.

This clonotype was seen at least ten times. The chain uses TRBV7-9 and TRBJ2-1; TRBD1 matches 9 bases. Germline trimming cut 2 bases from V and 5 bases from J; bases unmatched to any gene: 7. From germline, CDR1 is SEHNR and CDR2 FQNEAQ (reference sequence). The CDR3 is made up of 16 amino acids. DNA for the CDR3: TGTGCCAGCAGCTTAATTGGGACAGGGATGAACAATGAGCAGTTCTTC. Its translation: CASSLIGTGMNNEQFF. Based on the CDR3 plus reference TRBV7-9 and TRBJ2-1, the full variable domain is DTGVSQNPRHKITKRGQNVTFRCDPISEHNRLYWYRQTLGQGPEFLTYFQNEAQLEKSRLLSDRFSAERPKGSFSTLEIQRTEQGDSAMYLCASSLIGTGMNNEQFFGPGTRLTVL.

In this sample, this clonotype turned up many times. The gene calls are TRBV12-3 or TRBV12-4 and TRBJ1-6; no clear D. V lost 3 bases, J lost 10 bases, and 10 bases lay in between. This CDR3 has 13 amino acids. Here the CDR3 reads CASSLGVRSPLHF. The CDR3 nucleotides read TGTGCCAGCAGTTTGGGAGTACGATCACCCCTCCACTTT.

This clonotype occurred many times. CDR3 sequence: CASEVDGYTF. The CDR3 DNA sequence: TGTGCCTCTGAAGTTGACGGCTACACCTTC. The gene calls are TRBV30 and TRBJ1-2; D gene unclear. There are 10 residues in the CDR3. Deletions cut 7 bases from V and 8 bases from J, with 11 bases between. Germline CDR1 is GTSNPN and CDR2 is SVGIG (reference sequence).

CDR3 bases: TGTGCCTGGAGTGTACCAGGCGGGGGGGTAGATACGCAGTATTTT. It specifies CAWSVPGGGVDTQYF. The chain combines TRBV30 with TRBJ2-3; 9 bases agree with TRBD2. V lost 0 bases to trimming and J lost 5 bases; unmatched junction nucleotides: 6. Germline-derived CDR1 and CDR2 are GTSNPN and SVGIG (reference sequence). The length of the CDR3 is 15 residues.

This clonotype has a count of ten or more. This chain connects TRBV12-3 or TRBV12-4 to TRBJ1-2; the D gene is possibly TRBD1 (6 bases). V was shortened by 4 bases and J by 6 bases, with 9 bases between the two germline ends. The CDR3 consists of 12 residues. The CDR3 DNA sequence: TGTGCCAGCAGTTCACAGGGTAATGGCTACACCTTC. Amino acid sequence: CASSSQGNGYTF.

This clonotype was observed many times. The genes are TRBV20-1 and TRBJ2-7; D perhaps matches TRBD1 (5 bases). The CDR3 sequence is 17 residues long. The V end lost 0 bases, the J end lost 5 bases, and 23 bases lay between the germline ends. Germline V gives CDR1 DFQATT, CDR2 SNEGSKA (reference sequence). The CDR3 here is CSARDWAPGQGIHEQYF. CDR3 bases: TGCAGTGCTAGAGATTGGGCACCCGGGCAGGGTATCCACGAGCAGTACTTC.

This clonotype was picked up many times. The chain has TRBV15 and TRBJ1-6; 11 bases line up with TRBD1. V lost 0 bases, J lost 9 bases, and 4 bases stayed unmatched. The CDR3 totals 16 residues. Germline assignment: CDR1 LNHNV and CDR2 YYDKDF (reference sequence). The CDR3 DNA is TGTGCCACCAGCAGAGATGGACAGGGGGCGATTTCACCCCTCCACTTT. Translating it yields CATSRDGQGAISPLHF. Drawing the rest from reference TRBV15 and TRBJ1-6, the complete variable domain is DAMVIQNPRYQVTQFGKPVTLSCSQTLNHNVMYWYQQKSSQAPKLLFHYYDKDFNNEADTPDNFQSRRPNTSFCFLDIRSPGLGDTAMYLCATSRDGQGAISPLHFGNGTRLTVT.

This clonotype was counted at least ten times. This chain joins TRBV3-1 and TRBJ2-3; TRBD2 agrees at 10 bases. Trimming removed 1 base from V and 3 bases from J; junction bases left unmatched: 7. This CDR3 has 17 residues. CDR1 is LGHDT, CDR2 YNNKEL, per germline (reference sequence). The CDR3 loop reads CASSQGGAGGPTDTQYF. The CDR3 DNA reads TGTGCCAGCAGCCAAGGGGGAGCGGGGGGGCCAACAGATACGCAGTATTTT.

V is TRBV3-1 and J is TRBJ2-7; D is unclear. CDR1 is LGHDT, CDR2 YNNKEL, per germline (reference sequence). The CDR3 is made up of 15 amino acids. The V end was cut by 1 base, the J end by 3 bases, with 13 bases between. The CDR3 coding sequence is TGTGCCAGCAGCCAAGTAGGCTTTTATGACTACGAGCAGTACTTC. This translates into CASSQVGFYDYEQYF.

This clonotype has a count of ten or more. The gene calls are TRBV7-9 and TRBJ1-1; the match to TRBD1 covers 7 bases. The length of the CDR3 is 15 residues. V shed 4 bases, J shed 3 bases, and the junction held 8 bases outside the gene matches. Germline loops: CDR1 SEHNR, CDR2 FQNEAQ (reference sequence). CDR3 loop: CASSSDRAGYTEAFF. The CDR3 DNA reads as TGTGCCAGCAGCTCTGACAGGGCGGGTTACACTGAAGCTTTCTTT.

The V and J genes are TRBV30 and TRBJ1-5; D uncertain. CDR1 and CDR2 from the germline V gene are GTSNPN and SVGIG (reference sequence). There are 13 residues in the CDR3. Trimming shortened V by 0 bases and J by 6 bases, and 9 bases separated the two germline ends. CDR3 residues: CAWSVQGTQPQHF. The CDR3 DNA reads as TGTGCCTGGAGTGTACAAGGTACTCAGCCCCAGCATTTT.

This clonotype was counted only a few times. The rearrangement joins TRBV30 to TRBJ2-1, with TRBD1 identical over 8 bases. V was clipped by 3 bases and J by 7 bases; unmatched bases: 8. Germline V gene sequence: CDR1 GTSNPN, CDR2 SVGIG (reference sequence). There are 14 residues in the CDR3. The CDR3 coding sequence is TGTGCCTGGAGAGGACAGGGTTTGGGGAATGAGCAGTTCTTC. It yields the protein CAWRGQGLGNEQFF.